This T cell receptor (beta chain) originates from a study of T cells after yellow fever vaccination (dated by TCRdb to between 2017 and 2020). Context from the whole study: Libraries from fractions with low cell numbers were prepared with the SMART-Seq v4 Ultra Low Input RNA kit. Bulk TCR alpha and beta repertoires were sequenced longitudinally to track T-cell clones before and after primary and booster YFV17D yellow fever vaccination. Two healthy male donors, one aged 18 to 30 and one aged 30 to 40 years, made up the cohort. Blood samples were taken at several timepoints before and after primary and secondary immunization, and bulk PBMC replicates and cell subsets were isolated. The research as a whole found: Compared with the primary T-cell response, the secondary T-cell response was faster but weaker, reaching its peak on day 5 rather than on day 15. Because the study included only a couple of donors, the extent to which the findings can be generalized is limited. Computational filtering was required because FACS-sorted repertoires could contain abundant contaminating clonotypes from the bulk population. A small fraction of clonotypes showed up in both the CD4 and CD8 compartments, probably as a result of convergent recombination. After the booster, most of the clones that had expanded following primary vaccination were detected again (roughly 96% of CD4 and around 87% of CD8), which suggests that memory was broadly maintained.

Synthesis of TCR cDNA relied on 5'RACE template switching, a step that introduced a universal primer site along with unique molecular identifiers. cDNA synthesis was primed from both the TCR alpha and TCR beta constant segments. Library amplification involved two PCR steps, and the second step added sample barcodes and sequencing adapters. Sequencing of the libraries was done on either Illumina HiSeq 2500 (2x100 bp) or NovaSeq (2x150 bp). Concerning the study's data processing: MIGEC was used to demultiplex reads and collapse the reads into UMI consensus sequences, and MiXCR was used for V(D)J alignment. Clonotypes responding to the vaccine were identified with edgeR on replicate PBMC samples, with the criteria of FDR below 0.01 and a log2 fold change above 5 up to day 15. CD4 or CD8 identity was assigned to each bulk clonotype according to whether the clonotype was present at higher abundance in the sequenced CD4 repertoire or the sequenced CD8 repertoire. Through fastp at Q25 and MiXCR, TCRdb rebuilt clones from the public reads, retaining in-frame beta chains. One record per CDR3 amino acid sequence lists the most common genes and DNA. The authors' filters were not applied to this entry. This sample lists around 530,000 distinct CDR3 sequences; around a sixth were detected once. The top ten hold roughly 17% of the sample.

Concerning this clonotype itself: The antigen it binds to is not known. It has no much larger one-base neighbor in the sample; base qualities were not kept.

This specimen's treatment or condition label, per the study, means: live attenuated yellow fever vaccine strain. At every blood-draw timepoint, two biological replicates of bulk PBMCs were collected. PBMCs were isolated from peripheral blood using a standard Ficoll-Paque protocol. TriZol was used to extract RNA from bulk PBMCs, from CD4 and CD8 fractions, and from dextramer-positive and dextramer-negative fractions. The CDR3 covers 16 residues, taking in both the cysteine and the phenylalanine. Only the CDR3 portion is preserved as DNA: 48 bases, with reading frame beginning at the first base. The germline V gene supplies CDR1 SGHDT and CDR2 YYEEEE. Trimming takes 0 bases from V and 1 base from J, and the germline ends sit 13 bases apart.

The origin of this receptor is a man younger than 35 who received the YFV17D yellow fever vaccine. The chain is made from TRBV5-6 and TRBJ1-1; the D gene is perhaps TRBD1, from 6 matching bases. The source was PBMCs, collected 5 days after the first yellow fever vaccination. In nucleotide form, the sequence is TGTGCCAGCAGCTTGGGGCCGCAGGGGTGGAACACTGAAGCTTTCTTT. Translated, this gives CASSLGPQGWNTEAFF.